This TCR beta chain comes out of a study of blood T cell repertoires in COVID-19 (dated by TCRdb to 2020 to 2022). About the full investigation: Samples covering the acute and convalescent phases of COVID-19 were provided by collaborators in the United States, Italy and Spain. The prospective study material was composed of cDNA or gDNA derived from T cells, B-cell-depleted T cells, or PBMCs. Deeply sampled blood TCRbeta repertoires from subjects exposed to, actively infected with, or recovered from COVID-19 were included in the dataset. A freely available public database, intended as a resource for researchers studying the immune response to SARS-CoV-2, is where the repertoires were released. Samples were obtained from the ongoing ImmuneRACE study (first 160 participants) and from approximately 1,200 subjects provided by 6 global collaborators. Sample metadata almost always included a de-identified subject ID, COVID-19 status, age in years and sex. Where available, HLA class I and class II types were taken from metadata supplied by the sample provider and were not determined by assay-based typing.

In Seattle, one collaborating source enrolled patients while the infection was active and tracked those patients longitudinally over the course of disease. Collaborating institutions collected whole blood in K2EDTA tubes following their own protocols. For TCRbeta analysis, collaborators shipped samples as frozen whole blood, isolated PBMCs, or DNA extracted from either of those sample types. A word on this clone: Its antigen target is currently unknown. Base qualities are not provided; no much larger clone lies one nucleotide away.

Spanning cysteine to phenylalanine, the CDR3 consists of 16 amino acids. Of all the DNA, just the CDR3 is kept, 48 bases in frame from base 1. A distance of 16 bases separates the germline ends of V and J, which lose 0 bases and 7 bases respectively. The germline V gene encodes CDR1 KGHSH and CDR2 LQKENI. The immunoSEQ Assay, a bias-controlled multiplex PCR, was used to amplify TCRbeta CDR3 regions from genomic DNA. As for the original processing: The number of nucleated cells in each sample was estimated from the amplification of reference gene primers within the assay. To quantify the absolute abundance of each unique TCRbeta CDR3 rearrangement, sequence reads were collapsed and filtered. For each sample, productive Simpson clonality was calculated by taking the square root of Simpson's diversity index across productive rearrangements. TCRdb retrieved this table from immuneACCESS and kept in-frame rearrangements only. Not all clones are present; in checked studies, unresolved V genes account for under half, and no reason is known for the remainder. The V and J calls and the clone size are those of that table, but D and trimming were determined from the DNA. This sample holds tens of thousands of clones; 76% were observed only once. The biggest ten clones account for about 15% of the sample.

What the research found in general, with its limitations: The amount of clinical and demographic metadata varied by source and participant and was provided uncurated.

Sequencing used peripheral blood. The clonotype was recovered from a man between 60 and 75 years old with COVID-19, enrolled during active disease. This receptor chain uses TRBV18 and TRBJ2-1; TRBD1 might be the D gene, on 7 matching bases. The CDR3 reads CASSPPNEGAGNEQFF. The nucleotide sequence reads TGTGCCAGCTCACCACCGAACGAGGGGGCGGGAAATGAGCAGTTCTTC.